The 27 T cell receptor beta chains in this list originate from one sample, sequenced in a study of immune evolution from preneoplasia to lung adenocarcinoma. Repertoires were generated with immunoSEQ multiplex PCR, while TCRdb's copy carries only in-frame clones and drops some. This sample yields approximately 14,000 clones, of which roughly 77% are seen a single time; 2.5% to 3% belongs to the top ten. The sample was FFPE minimally invasive lung adenocarcinoma tissue. Receptors originate from a person aged 60-79 years with lung adenocarcinoma.

The table lists this clone with a count of one. This sequence joins TRBV6-5 and TRBJ1-2; tentatively, D is TRBD1 (6 bases). The CDR3 covers 14 residues. V dropped 6 bases and J dropped 2 bases, with 13 bases sitting between them. Per germline, CDR1 MNHEY and CDR2 SVGAGI. CDR3 loop: CASSLDRRNYGYTF. CDR3 coding DNA: TGTGCCAGCAGCCTAGACAGGCGCAACTATGGCTACACCTTC.

The chain joins TRBV29-1 to TRBJ1-1; 8 bases fit TRBD1. This CDR3 region has 15 residues. Unmatched junction bases numbered 14, after V lost 7 bases and J lost 4 bases. From germline, CDR1 is SQVTM and CDR2 ANQGSEA. CDR3 region: CSANGAGGAGTEAFF. In nucleotides, the CDR3 is TGCAGCGCCAACGGGGCAGGGGGCGCCGGCACTGAAGCTTTCTTT.

In its sample, this clone was seen a few times. This chain links TRBV28 with TRBJ1-5, with 9 bases lining up with TRBD1. Germline V gene data show CDR1 as MDHEN and CDR2 as SYDVKM. Germline trimming cut 6 bases from V and 4 bases from J; bases unmatched to any gene: 4. This CDR3 comprises 14 residues. The CDR3 loop reads CASSTGGVNQPQHF. Here the CDR3 DNA reads TGTGCCAGCAGCACAGGGGGCGTGAATCAGCCCCAGCATTTT.

The rearrangement joins TRBV11-3 to TRBJ2-3; weak D call: TRBD2 (6 bases). CDR3 length equals 15 residues. V was shortened by 0 bases and J by 8 bases, with 15 bases between the two germline ends. CDR1 is SGHNT and CDR2 is YENEEA in the germline V gene. The chain's CDR3 is CASSLEMTAGSTQYF. In DNA form, the CDR3 reads TGTGCCAGCAGCTTAGAAATGACGGCGGGGAGTACGCAGTATTTT. The entire variable domain, with the rest obtained from reference TRBV11-3 and TRBJ2-3, is as follows: EAGVVQSPRYKIIEKKQPVAFWCNPISGHNTLYWYLQNLGQGPELLIRYENEEAVDDSQLPKDRFSAERLKGVDSTLKIQPAELGDSAVYLCASSLEMTAGSTQYFGPGTRLTVL.

In DNA, the CDR3 is TGTGCCAGCAGCGTCGGGACAGGGGACTACGAGCAGTACTTC. Its protein is CASSVGTGDYEQYF. The rearrangement uses TRBV2 and TRBJ2-7; 10 nucleotides align to TRBD1. Germline CDR1 and CDR2: SNHLY and FYNNEI. The CDR3 extends over 14 amino acids. After removal of 6 bases from V and 3 bases from J, the junction contained 5 bases not matched to a gene.

This clone was seen a single time. This chain joins TRBV19 and TRBJ2-1; 8 bases are shared with TRBD1. V shed 3 bases, J shed 6 bases, and the junction held 7 bases outside the gene matches. This CDR3 comprises 15 residues. Germline CDR1 and CDR2: LNHDA and SQIVND (reference sequence). The CDR3 region has the DNA TGTGCCAGTAGTATCCACGGACAGGGTTTCAATGAGCAGTTCTTC. Translated: CASSIHGQGFNEQFF. Based on the CDR3 plus reference TRBV19 and TRBJ2-1, the full variable domain is DGGITQSPKYLFRKEGQNVTLSCEQNLNHDAMYWYRQDPGQGLRLIYYSQIVNDFQKGDIAEGYSVSREKKESFPLTVTSAQKNPTAFYLCASSIHGQGFNEQFFGPGTRLTVL.

The CDR3, as DNA: TGCGCCAGCAGCCGAACGGACAGCCAAGGGCAGCCCCAGCATTTT. This translates into CASSRTDSQGQPQHF. The chain has TRBV4-1 and TRBJ1-5, with D maybe TRBD1 (6 bases). V was trimmed by 4 bases and J by 7 bases, leaving 17 bases between them. CDR3 length equals 15 residues. The germline gives CDR1 MGHRA, CDR2 YSYEKL.

The V call is TRBV27, the J call TRBJ2-1; TRBD1 is a possible D gene (6 bases). The germline gives CDR1 MNHEY, CDR2 SMNVEV (reference sequence). V was pared by 5 bases and J by 4 bases, with 9 bases between. The CDR3 totals 13 residues. The CDR3 DNA sequence: TGTGCCAGCAGTCTACAGGGTTACAATGAGCAGTTCTTC. As protein: CASSLQGYNEQFF.

By share of the sample, this clone is large. V and J are TRBV27 and TRBJ1-1; possibly TRBD1 for D (5 bases). This CDR3 has 16 amino acids. Trimming removed 5 bases at V and 0 bases at J, with 16 bases between. CDR1 and CDR2 from the germline V gene are MNHEY and SMNVEV (reference sequence). CDR3 region: CASSKTLGTLNTEAFF. CDR3 nucleotide sequence: TGTGCCAGCAGTAAAACCCTCGGGACCCTGAACACTGAAGCTTTCTTT.

The V and J genes are TRBV5-6 and TRBJ1-1, with no clear D. The germline V and J ends were trimmed by 2 bases and 0 bases, with 8 bases remaining between them. The germline CDR1 and CDR2 sequences are SGHDT and YYEEEE. The CDR3 sequence is 14 residues long. In DNA, the CDR3 is TGTGCCAGCAGCTTACGACTCGTGAACACTGAAGCTTTCTTT. Encoded protein: CASSLRLVNTEAFF.

The CDR3 bases are TGTGCCAGTAGCCAACAGGGTCCGTTCCAAGAGACCCAGTACTTC. Its translation: CASSQQGPFQETQYF. The chain uses TRBV19 and TRBJ2-5; D might be TRBD1 (6 bases). Per germline, CDR1 LNHDA and CDR2 SQIVND (reference sequence). The CDR3 length is 15 residues. V lost 6 bases and J lost 1, with 15 bases in between.

This rearrangement joins TRBV28 to TRBJ2-7; D is unresolved. CDR3 length equals 13 residues. The V end lost 3 bases, the J end lost 2 bases, and 8 bases lay between the germline ends. Germline V CDR1 and CDR2: MDHEN, SYDVKM. The CDR3: CASSLALTYEQYF. As DNA, the CDR3 is TGTGCCAGCAGTTTGGCGTTAACCTACGAGCAGTACTTC.

The rearrangement links TRBV6-5 to TRBJ1-1; D possibly corresponds to TRBD1 (5 bases). The germline V gene has CDR1 MNHEY and CDR2 SVGAGI. V was shortened by 2 bases and J by 4 bases, with 14 bases between the two germline ends. CDR3 length equals 15 residues. The DNA of the CDR3 is TGTGCCAGCAGTTACGGGGTGGAGGGGTCCACTGAAGCTTTCTTT. This gives the protein CASSYGVEGSTEAFF.

The chain combines TRBV5-6 with TRBJ2-5; D is perhaps TRBD2 (5 bases). The CDR3 spans 14 residues. Trimming stripped 4 bases from V and 1 base from J, with 11 bases between. Germline CDR1 reads SGHDT; CDR2 reads YYEEEE. This CDR3 reads CASSHPSGQETQYF. The CDR3 region has the DNA TGTGCCAGCAGCCACCCCAGCGGCCAAGAGACCCAGTACTTC.

About this clone: An end of the junction differs from the germline gene, which may be a read error. J is TRBJ2-1 and V is TRBV7-7; the match to TRBD1 covers 8 bases. The CDR3 length is 14 residues. From germline, CDR1 is SSHAT and CDR2 FNYEAQ (reference sequence). The CDR3 coding sequence is TGTGCTAGCAGCTTAGGAGGCCAGGGGGCGACGCAGTTCTTC. Translation gives CASSLGGQGATQFF. Supplemented by reference TRBV7-7 and TRBJ2-1, the full variable domain reads GAGVSQSPRYKVTKRGQDVTLRCDPISSHATLYWYQQALGQGPEFLTYFNYEAQPDKSGLPSDRFSAERPEGSISTLTIQRTEQRDSAMYRCASSLGGQGATQFFGPGTRLTVL.

This chain joins TRBV9 and TRBJ1-2; 7 bases align to TRBD1. V lost 3 bases, J lost 4 bases, and 6 bases stayed unmatched. This CDR3 region has 14 residues. Germline CDR1 reads SGDLS; CDR2 reads YYNGEE. CDR3 sequence (DNA): TGTGCCAGCAGCGCATCAGGGGGTATCTATGGCTACACCTTC. Its protein product is CASSASGGIYGYTF.

The chain carries TRBV2 and TRBJ2-3, with TRBD2 matching 8 bases. The germline V gene has CDR1 SNHLY and CDR2 FYNNEI. The CDR3 runs 14 residues. Trimming removed 4 bases from V and 5 bases from J; junction bases left unmatched: 5. DNA for the CDR3: TGTGCCAGCAGTGTGGTGCGGGGGGAAGATACGCAGTATTTT. As protein: CASSVVRGEDTQYF.

The chain carries TRBV2 and TRBJ2-5; D is perhaps TRBD1 or TRBD2 (5 bases each). Germline V gene lookup returns CDR1 SNHLY and CDR2 FYNNEI. The CDR3 sequence is 14 residues long. V lost 6 bases and J 5 bases, leaving 16 bases between the germline ends. For the CDR3, the DNA is TGTGCCAGCAGACCGGGACCGGGTCCGGAGACCCAGTACTTC. Translation: CASRPGPGPETQYF.

The chain couples TRBV5-3 to TRBJ2-7; D is unresolved. TRBV5-3 is treated as an ORF (open reading frame) with a function not yet certain. Trimming stripped 8 bases from V and 5 bases from J, with 8 bases between. The CDR3 extends over 10 amino acids. For the CDR3, the DNA is TGTGCCAGCAGCCACCACGAGCAGTACTTC. It is translated as CASSHHEQYF.

The J gene is TRBJ2-7, the V gene TRBV20-1; possible D gene TRBD2, 5 bases. Trimming pared 6 bases from V and 8 bases from J, leaving 14 bases between. The germline V gene has CDR1 DFQATT and CDR2 SNEGSKA (reference sequence). The CDR3 is 11 residues long. The CDR3 region is CSAWTGFKQYF. The CDR3 coding sequence is TGCAGTGCCTGGACTGGTTTCAAGCAGTACTTC.

This clone was detected only once. The genes are TRBV28 and TRBJ1-1; TRBD1 matches at 8 bases. V gave up 10 bases and J gave up 7 bases; unmatched junction bases: 11. Germline CDR1 reads MDHEN; CDR2 reads SYDVKM. The CDR3 loop spans 13 amino acids. The CDR3 sequence is CATWIGQGREAFF. The CDR3 DNA follows: TGTGCCACCTGGATCGGACAGGGTCGTGAAGCTTTCTTT.

DNA of the CDR3: TGTGCCAGCTCACCGGACACCGAGTTGTACTTC. Protein: CASSPDTELYF. V usage is TRBV18 and J usage is TRBJ2-7; TRBD1 is a possible D gene (5 bases). V lost 3 bases, J lost 12 bases, and 12 bases lay in between. This CDR3 is 11 amino acids long. Looked up from germline, CDR1 is KGHSH and CDR2 is LQKENI.

The V gene is TRBV5-6, the J gene TRBJ1-4, with TRBD1 as a possible D gene (5 bases). V shed 0 bases and J shed 1 base, with 13 bases lying between them. There are 17 residues in the CDR3. The germline CDR1 and CDR2 sequences are SGHDT and YYEEEE. The CDR3, as DNA: TGTGCCAGCAGCTTGGCTTGGACACCTCTAACTAATGAAAAACTGTTTTTT. Residues: CASSLAWTPLTNEKLFF.

This clone was counted a single time. The chain carries TRBV28 and TRBJ1-4, with TRBD1 matching 9 bases. The CDR3 runs 16 residues. V gave up 10 bases and J gave up 8 bases; unmatched junction bases: 17. Per the germline V gene, CDR1 is MDHEN and CDR2 is SYDVKM. DNA of the CDR3: TGTGCCACGGTTTCCCCCCCGGGACAGGGTTTGGAAAAACTGTTTTTT. Protein sequence: CATVSPPGQGLEKLFF.

The chain uses TRBV27 and TRBJ1-4; 9 nucleotides match TRBD1. The trim removed 3 bases at V and 7 bases at J, leaving 6 bases unmatched. The germline CDR1 and CDR2 sequences are MNHEY and SMNVEV (reference sequence). There are 15 residues in the CDR3. The CDR3 protein is CASSFAGQGFEKLFF. Here the CDR3 DNA reads TGTGCCAGCAGTTTCGCAGGACAGGGGTTTGAAAAACTGTTTTTT.

The V gene is TRBV11-3, the J gene TRBJ1-1; a weak D match, TRBD1 (5 bases). V was cut by 6 bases and J by 0 bases, with 11 bases left in between. The germline V gene has CDR1 SGHNT and CDR2 YENEEA. This CDR3 region has 14 residues. The CDR3 region has the DNA TGTGCCAGCAGGTTGCGGGGCATGAACACTGAAGCTTTCTTT. Its protein product is CASRLRGMNTEAFF.

The rearrangement joins TRBV5-3 to TRBJ2-1, with D perhaps TRBD2 (6 bases). TRBV5-3 is an ORF, with its function uncertain. The CDR3 is 13 residues long. Trimming stripped 10 bases from V and 6 bases from J, with 17 bases between. The CDR3 region is CAGGAGTVNEQFF. CDR3 nucleotides: TGTGCCGGAGGGGCAGGTACAGTCAATGAGCAGTTCTTC.